The clone carrying this T cell receptor beta chain is judged medium-sized. No antigen is known for it. The data are from a study of neurological immune-mediated disorders. General study results and limits: Expanded clones shared no CDR3 amino acid sequences across subjects, suggesting private repertoires in all groups.

From 2 million PBMCs stored at -80 C, the unsorted libraries were generated. The length of the CDR3 is 15 residues. Germline V gene lookup returns CDR1 ENHRY and CDR2 SYGVKD. The V and J ends lost 6 bases and 5 bases respectively, with 17 bases between them. 5'RACE employing 10-nucleotide random UMIs yielded the cDNA. TCRdb reprocessed the 5' RACE reads via MiXCR and lists one record per CDR3 protein. The table lists roughly 80,000 distinct CDR3 sequences, 9% to 12% of them singletons. The receptor was derived from a man aged 35-49 years in good health. Specimen: PBMCs. V and J are TRBV10-3 and TRBJ2-1, with D perhaps being TRBD1 or TRBD2 (5 bases each). The CDR3 nucleotides are TGTGCCATCAGGGGGGACGCACTGGGAGACAATGAGCAGTTCTTC. Its translation: CAIRGDALGDNEQFF.